One and the same sample provided the 6 T cell receptor beta chains below, sequenced in a study of blood T cell repertoires in COVID-19. The repertoire was sequenced with immunoSEQ multiplex PCR; TCRdb's copy has only in-frame clones and lacks some. The sample lists under 350,000 clones, approximately 87% occurring once. Sequenced: peripheral blood. These receptors were taken from a man between 60 and 75 years old who had recovered from COVID-19.

This clone has more than one count but fewer than ten. The rearrangement uses TRBV30 and TRBJ2-3; possibly TRBD2 for D (6 bases). In germline, CDR1 is GTSNPN, CDR2 SVGIG (reference sequence). Deletions cut 3 bases from V and 0 bases from J, with 10 bases between. This CDR3 has 14 amino acids. CDR3 sequence reads: CAWSLLASTDTQYF. Written as DNA, the CDR3 is TGTGCCTGGAGCTTACTAGCAAGCACAGATACGCAGTATTTT.

This clone has just a few counts. J is TRBJ1-1 and V is TRBV10-3, with D unclear. Germline loops: CDR1 ENHRY, CDR2 SYGVKD. This CDR3 region has 14 residues. Trimming cost V 0 bases and J 2 bases, with 7 bases left between them. In nucleotides, the CDR3 is TGTGCCATCAGTGAGTCGGCGGGAAACACTGAAGCTTTCTTT. Protein sequence: CAISESAGNTEAFF.

The V gene is TRBV19, the J gene TRBJ1-2; possibly TRBD1 for D (5 bases). The CDR3 covers 16 residues. Trimming stripped 3 bases from V and 1 base from J, with 15 bases between. From germline, CDR1 is LNHDA and CDR2 SQIVND (reference sequence). The CDR3 loop is CASSIQGAYDNYGYTF. The CDR3 nucleotides read TGTGCCAGTAGTATTCAAGGGGCGTATGATAACTATGGCTACACCTTC.

The chain has TRBV5-1 and TRBJ2-4; maybe TRBD1 (5 bases). Trimming left V 4 bases short and J 5 bases short, with 10 bases between. The CDR3 has 13 residues. Germline values: CDR1 SGHRS, CDR2 YFSETQ. CDR3 coding DNA: TGCGCCAGCAGCCCAGACAGCCAAAACATTCAGTACTTC. Amino acids: CASSPDSQNIQYF.

The gene calls are TRBV27 and TRBJ2-3, with D possibly TRBD1 on 6 matching bases. Deletions cut 7 bases from V and 6 bases from J, with 20 bases between. The CDR3 has 15 amino acids. The germline V gene encodes CDR1 MNHEY and CDR2 SMNVEV (reference sequence). CDR3 sequence (DNA): TGTGCCAGCACCACAGGGACGACGGAATTCGATACGCAGTATTTT. Protein: CASTTGTTEFDTQYF.

This clone was counted a few times. Here the CDR3 DNA reads TGTGCCAGCAGTTTAGCCGGGACAGGACCCACCTACGAGCAGTACTTC. Protein: CASSLAGTGPTYEQYF. This chain links TRBV28 with TRBJ2-7, with 8 bases that match TRBD1. This CDR3 spans 16 amino acids. Germline V gives CDR1 MDHEN, CDR2 SYDVKM. With V trimmed by 2 bases and J by 2 bases, 8 bases remained unmatched.